This TCR beta chain was sequenced for a study of sequential checkpoint blockade in melanoma. Study context: First-line arms were nivolumab then ipilimumab, or the reverse, randomized 1:1.

After removal of 5 bases from V and 5 bases from J, the junction contained 6 bases not matched to a gene. CDR3 length: 14 residues. Germline V gene lookup returns CDR1 SGDLS and CDR2 YYNGEE. Assay used: immunoSEQ multiplex PCR; TCRdb lists only in-frame clones, some missing. The data contain about 3,400 clones, 23% of them singletons. The treatment was: randomized to nivolumab then ipilimumab (arm A) or the reverse (arm B). The specimen was tumor tissue (inferred from file names), collected from a patient given nivolumab and ipilimumab in sequence. The sequence came from a human donor with melanoma. The rearrangement links TRBV9 to TRBJ2-1, with 8 positions matching TRBD1. CDR3 sequence reads: CASSIRQGHNEQFF. The CDR3 nucleotides are TGTGCCAGCAGTATCCGACAGGGGCACAATGAGCAGTTCTTC.